Following are 18 T cell receptor beta chains from one sample sequenced in a study of T cell repertoires in aging, cancer and after chemotherapy. A mixed TRB-A/B primer pool amplified rearranged TRB by multiplex touch-down PCR. TCRdb used MiXCR to reprocess the multiplex PCR reads, holding one entry per CDR3 protein. The sample has 10,000 to 12,000 distinct CDR3 sequences; roughly a quarter are singletons. TCR beta rearrangements were amplified from peripheral blood genomic DNA. The sequenced material came from blood. These receptors were taken from a human donor in good health.

Of note for this clonotype: With a much larger clone just one base away, this may be a read error. V usage is TRBV6-1 and J usage is TRBJ2-1, with 7 bases identical to TRBD2. J was trimmed by 8 bases and V by 9 bases; bases with no gene match: 10. The CDR3 sequence is 13 residues long. Germline-derived CDR1 and CDR2 are MNHNS and SASEGT. CDR3 sequence (DNA): TGTGCCAGGGGAATTGGGGGGGTTGATGAGCAGTTCTTC. Protein sequence: CARGIGGVDEQFF.

This rearrangement joins TRBV20-1 to TRBJ2-3, with 9 bases fitting TRBD2. With 3 bases clipped from V and 5 bases from J, the junction kept 12 bases outside the gene matches. This CDR3 contains 16 residues. The V gene's germline CDR1 is DFQATT and CDR2 SNEGSKA (reference sequence). CDR3 bases: TGCAGTGCTAGGGCCCCAGGCGGAGCGGGGGGAGATACGCAGTATTTT. This codes for CSARAPGGAGGDTQYF.

The rearrangement joins TRBV30 to TRBJ1-1, with 7 bases identical to TRBD1. Trimming removed 4 bases from V and 4 bases from J; junction bases left unmatched: 9. This CDR3 spans 14 amino acids. The germline V gene has CDR1 GTSNPN and CDR2 SVGIG (reference sequence). CDR3 nucleotides: TGTGCCTGGACTCTAGGGGGCGTCGTCACTGAAGCTTTCTTT. This gives the protein CAWTLGGVVTEAFF.

In this sample, this clonotype is medium-sized (0.01 to 0.1%). CDR3 in DNA: TGTGCCTGGAGCGAGGGACAGATGAACACTGAAGCTTTCTTT. Its translation: CAWSEGQMNTEAFF. The chain uses TRBV30 and TRBJ1-1; 7 nucleotides match TRBD1. Per the germline V gene, CDR1 is GTSNPN and CDR2 is SVGIG (reference sequence). The CDR3 sequence is 14 residues long. V shed 3 bases, J shed 0 bases, and the junction held 4 bases outside the gene matches. Full variable domain (missing parts from reference TRBV30 and TRBJ1-1): SQTIHQWPATLVQPVGSPLSLECTVEGTSNPNLYWYRQAAGRGLQLLFYSVGIGQISSEVPQNLSASRPQDRQFILSSKKLLLSDSGFYLCAWSEGQMNTEAFFGQGTRLTVV.

Relative to its sample, this clonotype is medium-sized. The chain couples TRBV7-9 to TRBJ1-4; the D is unclear. The germline V and J ends were trimmed by 8 bases and 0 bases, with 7 bases remaining between them. The CDR3 is made up of 13 amino acids. CDR1 and CDR2 from the germline V gene are SEHNR and FQNEAQ (reference sequence). In DNA form, the CDR3 reads TGTGCCAGCGGGTTTGCAACTAATGAAAAACTGTTTTTT. Amino acid sequence: CASGFATNEKLFF.

The chain is built from TRBV6-5 and TRBJ1-5; D call uncertain. Trimming stripped 0 bases from V and 10 bases from J, with 10 bases between. CDR1 and CDR2 from the germline V gene are MNHEY and SVGAGI. There are 13 residues in the CDR3. The CDR3 coding sequence is TGTGCCAGCAGTTACTCGCTCGGTCTTCCCCAGCATTTT. This gives the protein CASSYSLGLPQHF.

The gene calls are TRBV28 and TRBJ1-5, with 8 bases aligning to TRBD1. With 5 bases clipped from V and 6 bases from J, the junction kept 9 bases outside the gene matches. The CDR3 extends over 15 amino acids. Germline lookup yields CDR1 MDHEN and CDR2 SYDVKM. The CDR3 region is CASSRQGAQGQPQHF. CDR3 nucleotides: TGTGCCAGCAGTCGCCAGGGGGCGCAGGGTCAGCCCCAGCATTTT.

This clonotype was counted only a few times. This sequence joins TRBV20-1 and TRBJ1-1; no firm D call. CDR3 size: 20 residues. Trimming stripped 5 bases from V and 0 bases from J, with 31 bases between. The V gene's germline CDR1 is DFQATT and CDR2 SNEGSKA (reference sequence). The chain's CDR3 is CSADPTPLPTEPYMNTEAFF. For the CDR3, the DNA is TGCAGTGCTGACCCGACCCCCCTCCCGACGGAACCCTACATGAACACTGAAGCTTTCTTT.

This clonotype was detected only a few times. V and J are TRBV18 and TRBJ1-1; a possible D gene is TRBD1 (6 bases). Deletions cut 3 bases from V and 0 bases from J, with 17 bases between. The CDR3 has 17 residues. Per germline, CDR1 KGHSH and CDR2 LQKENI. For the CDR3, the DNA is TGTGCCAGCTCACCCCCAGGGTCGTACAGGGTGAACACTGAAGCTTTCTTT. It codes for CASSPPGSYRVNTEAFF.

This clonotype was seen a handful of times. This chain uses TRBV5-6 with TRBJ1-1; TRBD1 is a possible D gene (5 bases). Trimming removed 0 bases at V and 3 bases at J, with 9 bases between. Germline CDR1 reads SGHDT; CDR2 reads YYEEEE. The CDR3 extends over 14 amino acids. CDR3 protein: CASSLEQVYTEAFF. CDR3 sequence (DNA): TGTGCCAGCAGCTTGGAACAGGTCTACACTGAAGCTTTCTTT.

This clonotype is medium-sized (0.01 to 0.1%). This rearrangement joins TRBV6-6 to TRBJ1-1; 7 bases line up with TRBD1. V dropped 10 bases and J dropped 5; count of bases not matched to a gene: 13. The CDR3 sequence is 14 residues long. Germline V gene data show CDR1 as MNHNY and CDR2 as SVGAGI (reference sequence). CDR3 sequence reads: CAIRQGPQITEAFF. CDR3 nucleotides: TGTGCCATCCGACAGGGACCTCAGATAACTGAAGCTTTCTTT.

This clonotype is labeled medium-sized. The chain recombines TRBV6-2 or TRBV6-3 with TRBJ1-1; D gene unclear. The V and J ends lost 2 bases and 3 bases respectively, with 7 bases between them. Looked up from germline, CDR1 is MNHEY and CDR2 is SVGEGT. This CDR3 is 13 amino acids long. The CDR3, as DNA: TGTGCCAGCAGTTACGAGGTGTACACTGAAGCTTTCTTT. Its protein is CASSYEVYTEAFF.

This clonotype is medium-sized. The rearrangement links TRBV6-5 to TRBJ2-1, with D possibly TRBD2 on 6 matching bases. Trimming took off 6 bases at V and 6 bases at J, with 18 bases between the two ends. The length of the CDR3 is 15 residues. Germline CDR1 is MNHEY and CDR2 is SVGAGI. This CDR3 reads CASSIGTAGTNEQFF. In nucleotides, the CDR3 is TGTGCCAGCAGCATCGGGACTGCCGGTACCAATGAGCAGTTCTTC.

This clonotype is deemed medium-sized (0.01 to 0.1%). The genes are TRBV6-5 and TRBJ2-2; D remains unclear. Germline values: CDR1 MNHEY, CDR2 SVGAGI. The V gene lost 0 bases and the J gene lost 1 base, with 9 bases spanning the gap. This CDR3 is 16 amino acids long. The CDR3: CASSYSMGRNTGELFF. The CDR3 DNA is TGTGCCAGCAGTTACTCGATGGGCAGGAACACCGGGGAGCTGTTTTTT.

The chain combines TRBV11-1 with TRBJ2-2, with unresolved D. The V gene lost 1 base and the J gene lost 5 bases, with 8 bases spanning the gap. The CDR3 runs to 14 residues. Germline CDR1 is SGHAT and CDR2 is FQDESV (reference sequence). The CDR3, as DNA: TGTGCCAGCAGCTTAGGTTGGTCTACCGGGGAGCTGTTTTTT. Translated: CASSLGWSTGELFF.

Here the CDR3 DNA reads TGTGCCAGCAGTTACTCGAGCGGGGGGTCGGACACCGGGGAGCTGTTTTTT. It is translated as CASSYSSGGSDTGELFF. The V gene is TRBV6-2 or TRBV6-3, the J gene TRBJ2-2; 9 bases are a match to TRBD2. In germline, CDR1 is MNHEY, CDR2 SVGEGT. The CDR3 runs to 17 residues. V lost 0 bases and J lost 3; bases outside the gene matches: 5.

By share of the sample, this clonotype is medium-sized. The V gene is TRBV27, the J gene TRBJ1-1; D might be TRBD1 (6 bases). Germline CDR1 is MNHEY and CDR2 is SMNVEV (reference sequence). CDR3 size: 14 residues. V was trimmed by 3 bases and J by 4 bases, leaving 12 bases between them. The CDR3 DNA follows: TGTGCCAGCAGTTTGGGAGGGGGAGGCACTGAAGCTTTCTTT. This translates into CASSLGGGGTEAFF.

This chain uses TRBV6-1 with TRBJ1-4, with D tentatively TRBD1 (5 bases). The CDR3 totals 14 residues. The V and J ends lost 10 bases and 6 bases respectively, with 18 bases between them. The V gene's germline CDR1 is MNHNS and CDR2 SASEGT. For the CDR3, the DNA is TGTGCCACCTCCCAGGGCTGGGGATATGAAAAACTGTTTTTT. As protein: CATSQGWGYEKLFF.